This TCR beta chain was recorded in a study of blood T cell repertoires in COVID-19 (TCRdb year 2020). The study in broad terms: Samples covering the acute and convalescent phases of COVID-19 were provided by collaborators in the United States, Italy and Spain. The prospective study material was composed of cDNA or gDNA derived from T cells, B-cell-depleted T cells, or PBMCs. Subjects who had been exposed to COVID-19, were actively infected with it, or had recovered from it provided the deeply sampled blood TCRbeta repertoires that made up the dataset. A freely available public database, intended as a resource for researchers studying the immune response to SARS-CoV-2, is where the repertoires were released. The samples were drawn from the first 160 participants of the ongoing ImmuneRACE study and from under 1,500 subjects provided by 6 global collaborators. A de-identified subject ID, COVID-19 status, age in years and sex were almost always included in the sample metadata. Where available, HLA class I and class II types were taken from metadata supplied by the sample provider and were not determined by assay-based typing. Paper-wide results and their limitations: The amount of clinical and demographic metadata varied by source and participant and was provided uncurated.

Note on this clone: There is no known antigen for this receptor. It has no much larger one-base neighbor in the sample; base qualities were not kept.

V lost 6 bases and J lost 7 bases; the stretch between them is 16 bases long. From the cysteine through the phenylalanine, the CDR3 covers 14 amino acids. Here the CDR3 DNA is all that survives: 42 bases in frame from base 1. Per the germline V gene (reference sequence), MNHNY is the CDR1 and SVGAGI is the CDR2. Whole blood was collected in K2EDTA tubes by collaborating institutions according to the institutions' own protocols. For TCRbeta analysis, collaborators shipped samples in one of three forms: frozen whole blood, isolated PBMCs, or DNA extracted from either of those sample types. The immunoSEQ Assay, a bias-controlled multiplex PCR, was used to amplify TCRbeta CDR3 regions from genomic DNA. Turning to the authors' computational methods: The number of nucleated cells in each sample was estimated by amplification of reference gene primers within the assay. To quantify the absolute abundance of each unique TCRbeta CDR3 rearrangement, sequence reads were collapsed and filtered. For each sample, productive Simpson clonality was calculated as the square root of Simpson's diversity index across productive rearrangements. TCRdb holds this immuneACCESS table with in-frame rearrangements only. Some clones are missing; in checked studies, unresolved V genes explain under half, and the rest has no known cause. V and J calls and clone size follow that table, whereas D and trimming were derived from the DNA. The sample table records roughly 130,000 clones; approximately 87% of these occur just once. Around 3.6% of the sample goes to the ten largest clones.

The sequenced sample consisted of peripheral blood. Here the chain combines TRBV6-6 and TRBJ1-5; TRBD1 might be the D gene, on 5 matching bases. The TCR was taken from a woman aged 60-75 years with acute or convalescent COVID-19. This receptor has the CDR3 CASSRREAGQPQHF. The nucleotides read TGTGCCAGCAGCCGCAGGGAGGCGGGACAGCCCCAGCATTTT.